These 7 T cell receptor beta chains were sequenced from one sample in a study of blood T cell repertoires in COVID-19. The protocol was immunoSEQ multiplex PCR, while the TCRdb copy is restricted to in-frame clones and leaves out a portion. Of 120,000 to 150,000 clones listed, 79% were seen once; the top ten hold roughly 3.5%. Input material: peripheral blood. The receptor source for this set is a man in his 60s with acute or convalescent COVID-19.

V gene TRBV30 combines with J gene TRBJ2-3; TRBD2 matches at 9 bases. The V gene's germline CDR1 is GTSNPN and CDR2 SVGIG (reference sequence). The CDR3 is 14 residues long. J lost 1 base, V lost 2 bases, and 1 base had no gene match. The CDR3 loop reads CAWSRTSGTDTQYF. DNA for the CDR3: TGTGCCTGGAGTAGGACTAGCGGCACAGATACGCAGTATTTT.

The CDR3 DNA is TGCGCCAGCAGCCAAGATCCCAACTCTGGAAACACCATATATTTT. Its translation is CASSQDPNSGNTIYF. V usage is TRBV4-1 and J usage is TRBJ1-3; no reliable D call. The CDR3 runs to 15 residues. Germline CDR1 MGHRA, CDR2 YSYEKL. V gave up 0 bases and J gave up 0 bases, with 6 bases separating them.

A few counts support this clone. The chain uses TRBV27 and TRBJ1-5, with 9 bases that match TRBD1. Per germline, CDR1 MNHEY and CDR2 SMNVEV (reference sequence). The V segment lost 8 bases and the J segment 6 bases; nucleotides outside the gene matches: 8. The CDR3 consists of 14 residues. DNA of the CDR3: TGTGCCAGCTCACGACAGGGGGAAAGTCAGCCCCAGCATTTT. Translation: CASSRQGESQPQHF.

This clone was picked up a small number of times. The J gene is TRBJ1-5, the V gene TRBV28; TRBD1 agrees at 10 bases. The CDR3 runs to 18 residues. Germline assignment: CDR1 MDHEN and CDR2 SYDVKM. J was trimmed by 0 bases and V by 6 bases; bases with no gene match: 11. Here the CDR3 reads CASSGDRGYYYSNQPQHF. In DNA form, the CDR3 reads TGTGCCAGCAGCGGGGACAGGGGTTATTATTATAGCAATCAGCCCCAGCATTTT.

The rearrangement uses TRBV19 and TRBJ1-4; the D is unclear. Trimming pared 2 bases from V and 0 bases from J, leaving 7 bases between. CDR3 length: 15 residues. Germline V gives CDR1 LNHDA, CDR2 SQIVND (reference sequence). The CDR3 is CASSILQATNEKLFF. The DNA of the CDR3 is TGTGCCAGTAGTATACTCCAGGCAACTAATGAAAAACTGTTTTTT.

The chain joins TRBV9 to TRBJ2-3, with D tentatively TRBD1 (5 bases). CDR1 and CDR2 (germline): SGDLS, YYNGEE. The CDR3 has 17 amino acids. V lost 4 bases and J lost 5, with 23 bases in between. The CDR3 bases are TGTGCCAGCAGCCCCCTTAGAGCGAGGCCCCAGGGAGATACGCAGTATTTT. It encodes CASSPLRARPQGDTQYF.

The V gene is TRBV4-3, the J gene TRBJ2-2; 7 bases map to TRBD1. CDR1 is LGHNA and CDR2 is YSLEER in the germline V gene. The CDR3 sequence is 14 residues long. Unmatched junction bases numbered 6, after V lost 6 bases and J lost 5 bases. CDR3 in DNA: TGCGCCAGCAGTAGACAGGGCGAGACCGGGGAGCTGTTTTTT. It yields the protein CASSRQGETGELFF.